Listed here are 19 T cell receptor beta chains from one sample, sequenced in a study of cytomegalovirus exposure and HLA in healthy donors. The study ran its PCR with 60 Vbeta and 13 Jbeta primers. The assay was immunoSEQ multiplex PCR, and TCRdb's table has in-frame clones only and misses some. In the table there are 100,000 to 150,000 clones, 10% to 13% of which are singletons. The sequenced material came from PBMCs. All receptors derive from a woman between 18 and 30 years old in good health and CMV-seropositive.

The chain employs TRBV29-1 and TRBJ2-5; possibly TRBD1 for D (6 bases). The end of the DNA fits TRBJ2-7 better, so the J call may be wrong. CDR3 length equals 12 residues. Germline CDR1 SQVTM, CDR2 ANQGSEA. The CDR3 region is CSVAQGPYEQYF. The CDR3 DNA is TGCAGCGTAGCCCAGGGGCCCTACGAGCAGTACTTC.

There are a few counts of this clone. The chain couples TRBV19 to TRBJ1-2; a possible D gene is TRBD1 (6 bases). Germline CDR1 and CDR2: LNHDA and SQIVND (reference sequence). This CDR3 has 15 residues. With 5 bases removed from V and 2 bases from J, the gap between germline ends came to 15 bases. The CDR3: CASSPQDSLNYGYTF. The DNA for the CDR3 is TGTGCCAGTAGTCCTCAGGACAGTCTCAACTATGGCTACACCTTC.

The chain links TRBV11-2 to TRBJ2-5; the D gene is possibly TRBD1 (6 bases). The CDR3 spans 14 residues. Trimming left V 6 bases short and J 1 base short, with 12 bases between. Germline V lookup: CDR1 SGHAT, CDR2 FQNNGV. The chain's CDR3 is CASRHTGSQETQYF. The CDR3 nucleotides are TGTGCCAGCAGACACACAGGGTCCCAAGAGACCCAGTACTTC.

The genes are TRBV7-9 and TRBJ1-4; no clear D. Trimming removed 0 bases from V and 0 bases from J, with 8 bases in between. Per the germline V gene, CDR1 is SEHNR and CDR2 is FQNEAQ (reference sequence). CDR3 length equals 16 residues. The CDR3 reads CASSLALLPTNEKLFF. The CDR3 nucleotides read TGTGCCAGCAGCTTAGCGCTACTACCAACTAATGAAAAACTGTTTTTT.

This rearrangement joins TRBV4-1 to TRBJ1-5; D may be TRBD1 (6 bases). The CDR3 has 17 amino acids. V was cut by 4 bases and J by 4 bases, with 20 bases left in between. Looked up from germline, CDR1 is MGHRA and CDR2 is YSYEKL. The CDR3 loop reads CASSLSPTGTLNQPQHF. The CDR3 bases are TGCGCCAGCAGCCTTTCCCCAACAGGGACACTAAATCAGCCCCAGCATTTT.

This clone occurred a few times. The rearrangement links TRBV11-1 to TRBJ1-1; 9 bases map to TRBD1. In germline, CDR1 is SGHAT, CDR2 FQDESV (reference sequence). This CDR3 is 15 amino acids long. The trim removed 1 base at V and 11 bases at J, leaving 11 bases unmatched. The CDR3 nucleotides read TGTGCCAGCAGCTTAGGAGGCCAAGGGACAGGGTACGCTTTCTTT. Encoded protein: CASSLGGQGTGYAFF.

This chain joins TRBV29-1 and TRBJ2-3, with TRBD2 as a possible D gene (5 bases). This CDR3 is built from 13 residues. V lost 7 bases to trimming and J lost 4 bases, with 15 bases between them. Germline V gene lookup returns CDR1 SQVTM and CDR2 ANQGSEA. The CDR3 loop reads CSGGDGSSDTQYF. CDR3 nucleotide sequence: TGCAGCGGAGGTGATGGGAGTTCAGATACGCAGTATTTT.

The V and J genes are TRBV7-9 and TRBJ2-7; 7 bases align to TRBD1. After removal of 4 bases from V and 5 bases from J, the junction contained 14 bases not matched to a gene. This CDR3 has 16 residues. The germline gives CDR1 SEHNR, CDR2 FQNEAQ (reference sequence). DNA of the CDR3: TGTGCCAGCAGCTCGACTCAGGGGGAAGTCGCGAACGAGCAGTACTTC. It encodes CASSSTQGEVANEQYF.

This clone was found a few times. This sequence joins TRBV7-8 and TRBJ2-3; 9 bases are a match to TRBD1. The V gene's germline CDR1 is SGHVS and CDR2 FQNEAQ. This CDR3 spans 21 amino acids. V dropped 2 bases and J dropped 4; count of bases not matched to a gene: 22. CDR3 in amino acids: CASSLLRPTQIQGAPPDTQYF. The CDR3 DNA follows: TGTGCCAGCAGCTTACTCCGACCCACTCAGATACAGGGGGCGCCCCCAGATACGCAGTATTTT.

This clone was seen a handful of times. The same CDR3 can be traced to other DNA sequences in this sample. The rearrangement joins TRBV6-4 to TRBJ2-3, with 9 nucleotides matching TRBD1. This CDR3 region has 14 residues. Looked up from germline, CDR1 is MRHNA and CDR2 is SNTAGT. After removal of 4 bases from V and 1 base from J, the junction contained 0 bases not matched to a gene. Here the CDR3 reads CASSGTGGTDTQYF. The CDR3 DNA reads TGTGCCAGCAGTGGGACAGGGGGCACAGATACGCAGTATTTT.

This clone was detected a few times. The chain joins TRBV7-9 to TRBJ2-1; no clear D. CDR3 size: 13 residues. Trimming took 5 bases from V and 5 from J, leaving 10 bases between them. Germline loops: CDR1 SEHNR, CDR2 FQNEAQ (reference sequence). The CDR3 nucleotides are TGTGCCAGCAGCCGACTGGAAGACAATGAGCAGTTCTTC. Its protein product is CASSRLEDNEQFF.

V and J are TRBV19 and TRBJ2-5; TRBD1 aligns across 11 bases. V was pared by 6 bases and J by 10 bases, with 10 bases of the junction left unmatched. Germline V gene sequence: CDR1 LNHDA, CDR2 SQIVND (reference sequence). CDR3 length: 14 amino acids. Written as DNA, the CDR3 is TGTGCCAGTAGGGGATCGGGACAGGGGGGAGGCCAGTACTTC. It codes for CASRGSGQGGGQYF.

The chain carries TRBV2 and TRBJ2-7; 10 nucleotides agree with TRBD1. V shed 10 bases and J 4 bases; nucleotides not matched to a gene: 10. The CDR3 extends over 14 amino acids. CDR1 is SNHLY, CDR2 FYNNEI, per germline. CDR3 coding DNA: TGTGCCACCACGGGACGGGACAGGGGATACGAGCAGTACTTC. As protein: CATTGRDRGYEQYF.

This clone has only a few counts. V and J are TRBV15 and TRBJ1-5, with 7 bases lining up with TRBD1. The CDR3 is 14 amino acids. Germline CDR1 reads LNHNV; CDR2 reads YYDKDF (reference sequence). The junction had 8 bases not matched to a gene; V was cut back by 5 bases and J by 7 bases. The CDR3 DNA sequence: TGTGCCACCAGCTCCGACAGGGATAACCAGCCCCAGCATTTT. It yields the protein CATSSDRDNQPQHF.

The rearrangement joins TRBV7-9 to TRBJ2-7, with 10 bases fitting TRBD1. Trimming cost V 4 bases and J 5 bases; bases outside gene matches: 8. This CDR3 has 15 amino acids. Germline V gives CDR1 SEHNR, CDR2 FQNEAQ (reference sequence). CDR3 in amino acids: CASSWGTGEKDEQYF. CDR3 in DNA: TGTGCCAGCAGCTGGGGGACAGGGGAAAAAGACGAGCAGTACTTC.

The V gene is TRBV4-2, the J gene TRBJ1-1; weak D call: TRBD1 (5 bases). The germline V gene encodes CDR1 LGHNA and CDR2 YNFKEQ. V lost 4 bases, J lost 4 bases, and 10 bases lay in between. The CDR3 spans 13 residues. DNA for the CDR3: TGTGCCAGCAGCCCCGGGGGATTCACTGAAGCTTTCTTT. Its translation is CASSPGGFTEAFF.

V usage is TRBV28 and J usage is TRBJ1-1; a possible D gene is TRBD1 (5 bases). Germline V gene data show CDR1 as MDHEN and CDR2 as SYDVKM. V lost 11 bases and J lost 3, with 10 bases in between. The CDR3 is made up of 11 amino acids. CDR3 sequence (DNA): TGTGCCGTGGGGGGGGACACTGAAGCTTTCTTT. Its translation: CAVGGDTEAFF.

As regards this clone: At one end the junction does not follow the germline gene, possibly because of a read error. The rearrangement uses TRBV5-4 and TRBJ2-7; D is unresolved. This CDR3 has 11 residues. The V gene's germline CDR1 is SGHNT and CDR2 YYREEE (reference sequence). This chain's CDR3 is CVSSSSYEQYF. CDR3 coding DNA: TGTGTCAGCAGCTCTTCCTACGAGCAGTACTTC.

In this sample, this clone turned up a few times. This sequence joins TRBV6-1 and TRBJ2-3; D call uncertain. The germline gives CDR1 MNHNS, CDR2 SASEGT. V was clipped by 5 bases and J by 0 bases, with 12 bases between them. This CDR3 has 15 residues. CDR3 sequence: CASSSSRASTDTQYF. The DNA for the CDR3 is TGTGCCAGCAGTTCTTCTAGAGCTAGCACAGATACGCAGTATTTT.